The clone carrying this T cell receptor (beta chain) was observed a few times. Its antigen is currently unknown. The CDR3 has 13 residues. Germline values: CDR1 SQVTM, CDR2 ANQGSEA. Trimming removed 4 bases from V and 8 bases from J; junction bases left unmatched: 9. Method: immunoSEQ multiplex PCR; TCRdb's copy keeps in-frame clones and lacks some. The repertoire holds roughly 180,000 clones, with about 91% as singletons. The study pooled second doses at about 4 or about 12 weeks. The data stem from a study of T cell responses to AZD1222 COVID-19 vaccine. Broader study findings: A mostly white British donor set with more females was recruited, and clonal diversity was possibly underestimated.

The sequencing here drew on peripheral blood, taken 28 days after the second AZD1222 dose. The sequence derives from an adult who received the AZD1222 COVID-19 vaccine. The gene calls are TRBV29-1 and TRBJ1-2, with 8 bases lining up with TRBD1. The CDR3 here is CSVGGQGAGGYTF. CDR3 bases: TGCAGCGTTGGCGGGCAGGGGGCTGGGGGCTACACCTTC.